These 4 T cell receptor beta chains were all obtained from the same sample, sequenced in a study of PD-L1 blockade in urothelial cancer. Sample time point: pretreatment peripheral blood. The repertoire was sequenced with immunoSEQ multiplex PCR; TCRdb's copy has only in-frame clones and lacks some. Of 43,000 or so clones in the sample, 75% to 85% were seen once. The sequenced sample was PBMCs, obtained around atezolizumab (anti-PD-L1) treatment. Receptor source: a man aged 60 to 75 with urothelial cancer.

The chain employs TRBV10-2 and TRBJ1-1, with D possibly TRBD1 on 5 matching bases. There are 17 residues in the CDR3. Germline values: CDR1 WSHSY, CDR2 SAAADI. Trimming took 2 bases from V and 1 from J, leaving 17 bases between them. Written as DNA, the CDR3 is TGCGCCAGCAGTGAGGGAGGGGTCTTTAGTAGGAACACTGAAGCTTTCTTT. Translating gives CASSEGGVFSRNTEAFF.

The chain carries TRBV19 and TRBJ1-2, with 7 bases lining up with TRBD1. The CDR3 runs 15 residues. The ends lost 6 bases at V and 2 bases at J; junction bases unmatched: 9. The V gene's germline CDR1 is LNHDA and CDR2 SQIVND (reference sequence). The CDR3 region is CASRPGQYPNYGYTF. As DNA, the CDR3 is TGTGCCAGTAGACCGGGACAGTATCCGAACTATGGCTACACCTTC.

This clone was seen more than once but under ten times. The V gene is TRBV19, the J gene TRBJ1-5, with TRBD1 matching over 7 bases. The germline gives CDR1 LNHDA, CDR2 SQIVND (reference sequence). V lost 6 bases to trimming and J lost 4 bases; unmatched junction nucleotides: 9. The CDR3 consists of 15 residues. DNA of the CDR3: TGTGCCAGTAGCAGGGGGGACAGATATAATCAGCCCCAGCATTTT. Translation gives CASSRGDRYNQPQHF.

This rearrangement joins TRBV19 to TRBJ1-4; 9 nucleotides align to TRBD1. The V and J ends lost 5 bases and 5 bases, in that order; junction bases with no gene match: 9. The V gene's germline CDR1 is LNHDA and CDR2 SQIVND (reference sequence). CDR3 length: 16 amino acids. The CDR3 region is CASSFQQGAGNEKLFF. DNA of the CDR3: TGTGCCAGTAGTTTTCAACAGGGGGCCGGGAATGAAAAACTGTTTTTT.